This T cell receptor (beta chain) was profiled in a study of regulatory T cells in long-lasting Graves disease. CDR3-region Arm-PCR and iRepertoire HTBI primers produced the TCR beta libraries. One entry per CDR3 protein results from TCRdb running MiXCR on the multiplex PCR reads. The data hold about 530,000 distinct CDR3 sequences, with 15% to 20% observed a single time. This clonotype appeared a few times. The CDR3 runs to 12 residues. The V gene end was trimmed by 7 bases and the J gene end by 10 bases; junction bases not matched to a gene: 7. Regarding time point: newly diagnosed GD, antithyroid drugs for less than 3 months. Researchers made the TCR library from RNA that was extracted from PBMCs. These records were also assigned to another study, of T cells in Graves' hyperthyroidism and ophthalmopathy. In that study: Blood also held most thyroid clonotypes expanded beyond 0.001.

This clonotype was obtained from a woman aged 35-60 years with Graves disease. J is TRBJ2-1 and V is TRBV12-3 or TRBV12-4, with 7 bases fitting TRBD2. The specimen comprised peripheral blood mononuclear cells (PBMCs), sampled at new diagnosis, from a patient treated with antithyroid drugs. The CDR3 is CASKFGGGEQFF. DNA of the CDR3: TGTGCCAGCAAGTTTGGGGGGGGAGAGCAGTTCTTC.